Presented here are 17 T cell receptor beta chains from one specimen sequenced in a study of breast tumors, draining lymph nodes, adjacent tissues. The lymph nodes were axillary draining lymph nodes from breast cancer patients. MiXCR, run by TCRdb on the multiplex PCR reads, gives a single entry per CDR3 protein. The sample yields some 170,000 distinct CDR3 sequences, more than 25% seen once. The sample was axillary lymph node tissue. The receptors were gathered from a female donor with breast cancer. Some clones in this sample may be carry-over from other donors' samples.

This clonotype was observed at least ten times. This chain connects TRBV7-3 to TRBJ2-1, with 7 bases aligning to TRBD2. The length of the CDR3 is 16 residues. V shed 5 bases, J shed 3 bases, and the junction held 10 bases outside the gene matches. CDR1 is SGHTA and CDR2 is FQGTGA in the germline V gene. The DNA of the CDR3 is TGTGCCAGCAGCCCCAATACAGGCGGGGGCTACAATGAGCAGTTCTTC. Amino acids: CASSPNTGGGYNEQFF. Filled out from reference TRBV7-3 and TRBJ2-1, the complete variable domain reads GAGVSQTPSNKVTEKGKYVELRCDPISGHTALYWYRQSLGQGPEFLIYFQGTGAADDSGLPNDRFFAVRPEGSVSTLKIQRTERGDSAVYLCASSPNTGGGYNEQFFGPGTRLTVL.

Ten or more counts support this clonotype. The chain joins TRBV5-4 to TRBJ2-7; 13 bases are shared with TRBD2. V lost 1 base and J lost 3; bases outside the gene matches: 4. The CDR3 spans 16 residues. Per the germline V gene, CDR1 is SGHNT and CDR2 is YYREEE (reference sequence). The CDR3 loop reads CASSLTSGRAYYEQYF. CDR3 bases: TGTGCCAGCAGCTTGACTAGCGGGAGGGCCTACTACGAGCAGTACTTC.

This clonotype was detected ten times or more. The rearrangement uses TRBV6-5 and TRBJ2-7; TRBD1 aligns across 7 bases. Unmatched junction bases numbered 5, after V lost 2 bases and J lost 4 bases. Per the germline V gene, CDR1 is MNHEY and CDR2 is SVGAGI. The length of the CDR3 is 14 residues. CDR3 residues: CASSYEGTVYEQYF. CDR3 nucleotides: TGTGCCAGCAGTTACGAAGGGACAGTATACGAGCAGTACTTC.

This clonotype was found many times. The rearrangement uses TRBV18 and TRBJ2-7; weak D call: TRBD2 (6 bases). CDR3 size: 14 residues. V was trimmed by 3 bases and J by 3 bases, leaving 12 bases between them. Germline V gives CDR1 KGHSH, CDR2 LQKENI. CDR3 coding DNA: TGTGCCAGCTCACCCCACGGGGGTAACTACGAGCAGTACTTC. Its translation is CASSPHGGNYEQYF.

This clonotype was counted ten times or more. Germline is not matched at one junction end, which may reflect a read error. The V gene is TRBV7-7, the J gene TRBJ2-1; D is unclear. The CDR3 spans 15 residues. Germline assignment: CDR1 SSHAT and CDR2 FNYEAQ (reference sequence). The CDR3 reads CASSLGSRTHNEQFF. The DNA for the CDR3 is TGTGCTAGCAGCTTGGGCAGTCGGACCCACAATGAGCAGTTCTTC.

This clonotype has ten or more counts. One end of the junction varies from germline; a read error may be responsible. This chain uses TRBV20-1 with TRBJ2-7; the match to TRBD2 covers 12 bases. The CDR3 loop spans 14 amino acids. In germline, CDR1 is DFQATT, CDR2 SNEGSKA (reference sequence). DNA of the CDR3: TGCAGTGCTAGTACTAGCGGGAGGTCCTCCGAGCAGTACTTC. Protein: CSASTSGRSSEQYF.

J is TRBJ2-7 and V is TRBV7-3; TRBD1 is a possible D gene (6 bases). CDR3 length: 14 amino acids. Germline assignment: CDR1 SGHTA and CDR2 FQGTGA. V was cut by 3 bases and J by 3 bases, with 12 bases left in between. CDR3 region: CASSLTGADYEQYF. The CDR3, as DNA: TGTGCCAGCAGCTTGACAGGAGCGGACTACGAGCAGTACTTC.

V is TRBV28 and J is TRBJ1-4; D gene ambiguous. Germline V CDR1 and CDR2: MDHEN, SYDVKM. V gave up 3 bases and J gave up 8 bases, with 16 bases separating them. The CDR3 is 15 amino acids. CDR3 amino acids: CASSFSPVDGEKLFF. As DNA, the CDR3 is TGTGCCAGCAGTTTCAGCCCTGTGGATGGGGAAAAACTGTTTTTT.

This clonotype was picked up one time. The CDR3 DNA is TGTGCCAGTAGCGACGGCCGGTACACTGAAGCTTTCTTT. Residues: CASSDGRYTEAFF. V usage is TRBV19 and J usage is TRBJ1-1; D is undetermined. From germline, CDR1 is LNHDA and CDR2 SQIVND (reference sequence). The CDR3 spans 13 residues. V was clipped by 6 bases and J by 3 bases, with 11 bases between them.

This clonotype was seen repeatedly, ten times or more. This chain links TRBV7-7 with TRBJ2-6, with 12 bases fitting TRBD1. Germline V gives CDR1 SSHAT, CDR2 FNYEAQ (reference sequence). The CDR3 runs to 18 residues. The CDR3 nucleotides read TGTGCTAGCGATGGGACAGGGGGCGGTGCGTCTGGGGCCAACGTCCTGACTTTC. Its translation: CASDGTGGGASGANVLTF. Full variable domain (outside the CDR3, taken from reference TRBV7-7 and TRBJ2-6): GAGVSQSPRYKVTKRGQDVTLRCDPISSHATLYWYQQALGQGPEFLTYFNYEAQPDKSGLPSDRFSAERPEGSISTLTIQRTEQRDSAMYRCASDGTGGGASGANVLTFGAGSRLTVL.

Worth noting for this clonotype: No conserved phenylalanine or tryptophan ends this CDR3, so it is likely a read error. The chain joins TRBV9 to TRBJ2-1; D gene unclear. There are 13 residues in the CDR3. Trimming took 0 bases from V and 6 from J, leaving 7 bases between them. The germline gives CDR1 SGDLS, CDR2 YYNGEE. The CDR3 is CASSVGRSNEQFS. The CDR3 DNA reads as TGTGCCAGCAGCGTAGGACGGAGCAATGAGCAGTTCTCC.

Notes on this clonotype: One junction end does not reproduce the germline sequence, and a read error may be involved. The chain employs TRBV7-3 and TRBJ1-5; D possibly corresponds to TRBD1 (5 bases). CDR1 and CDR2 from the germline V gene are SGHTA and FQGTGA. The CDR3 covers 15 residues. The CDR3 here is CASSLVRQPDQPQHF. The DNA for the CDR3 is TGTGCCAGCAGCTTAGTCCGACAGCCCGATCAGCCTCAGCATTTT.

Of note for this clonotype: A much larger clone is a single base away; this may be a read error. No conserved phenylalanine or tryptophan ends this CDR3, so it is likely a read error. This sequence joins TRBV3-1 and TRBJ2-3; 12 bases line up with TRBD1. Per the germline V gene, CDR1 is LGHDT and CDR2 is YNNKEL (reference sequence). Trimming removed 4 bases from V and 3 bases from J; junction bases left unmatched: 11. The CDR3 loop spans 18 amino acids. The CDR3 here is CASSRGTGGIGGTDTQYL. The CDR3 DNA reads TGTGCCAGCAGCCGGGGGACAGGGGGCATCGGTGGAACAGATACGCAGTATTTG.

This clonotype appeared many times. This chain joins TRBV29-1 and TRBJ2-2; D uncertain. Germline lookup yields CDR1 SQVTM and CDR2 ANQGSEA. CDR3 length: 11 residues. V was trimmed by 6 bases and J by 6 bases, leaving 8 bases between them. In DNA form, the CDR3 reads TGCAGCGTCTCTTACTCCGGGGAGCTGTTTTTT. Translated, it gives CSVSYSGELFF.

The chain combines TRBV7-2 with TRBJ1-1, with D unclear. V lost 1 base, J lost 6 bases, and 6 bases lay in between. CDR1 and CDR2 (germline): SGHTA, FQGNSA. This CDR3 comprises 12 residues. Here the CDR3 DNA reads TGTGCCAGCAGCTTAGTTGAGGCTGAAGCTTTCTTT. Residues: CASSLVEAEAFF.

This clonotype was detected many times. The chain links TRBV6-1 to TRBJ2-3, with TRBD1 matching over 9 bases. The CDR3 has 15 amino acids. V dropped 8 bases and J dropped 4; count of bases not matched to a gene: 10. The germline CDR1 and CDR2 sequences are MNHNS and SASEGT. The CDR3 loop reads CASGKQGAMADTQYF. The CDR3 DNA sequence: TGTGCCAGCGGAAAACAGGGGGCTATGGCAGATACGCAGTATTTT.

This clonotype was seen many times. This CDR3 is CASSFGQAQETQYF. CDR3 nucleotide sequence: TGTGCCTCCAGCTTCGGACAGGCACAAGAGACCCAGTACTTC. The genes are TRBV30 and TRBJ2-5; 7 bases fit TRBD1. Unmatched junction bases numbered 10, after V lost 7 bases and J lost 2 bases. The CDR3 covers 14 residues. Germline CDR1 is GTSNPN and CDR2 is SVGIG (reference sequence).